Listed here is a single T cell receptor (beta chain). The antigen remains unidentified. This entry belongs to a study of T cell responses to AZD1222 COVID-19 vaccine. Study observations and caveats: Unmutated variant regions are reportedly targeted by nearly half of spike-specific TCRs. Donors skewed white British and female; clonal diversity was possibly underestimated. Spike was spanned by vaccine-associated CD4 TCRs, which were dominant at 160-218 and 743-854.

Sequencing used immunoSEQ multiplex PCR; TCRdb keeps in-frame clones, though not all of them. Among about 120,000 clones listed, more than 70% were seen once. The CDR3 has 11 residues. V was shortened by 1 base and J by 5 bases, with 3 bases between the two germline ends. Germline V gene data show CDR1 as MGHRA and CDR2 as YSYEKL. Sequenced here: peripheral blood, sampled on day 0 of AZD1222 vaccination. The receptor was isolated from an adult in good health. V is TRBV4-1 and J is TRBJ2-7, with D hard to call. Written as DNA, the CDR3 is TGCGCCAGCAGCCAAGGTAACGAGCAGTACTTC. It encodes CASSQGNEQYF.